This T cell receptor (beta chain) was identified during a study of pediatric ulcerative colitis. On the study more broadly: Disease was pancolitis in several and left-sided in two, histology-confirmed. The study, taken as a whole, reports: No controls had the two rectal clonotypes shared by ulcerative colitis patients.

V lost 3 bases and J lost 5; bases outside the gene matches: 13. CDR1 MDHEN and CDR2 SYDVKM come from the germline V gene. The CDR3 totals 17 residues. For this clone: Its antigen is unknown.

Up to 500,000 reads were sequenced per sample. Libraries were prepared by immunoSEQ multiplex PCR; TCRdb keeps only in-frame clonotypes and omits some of them. The sample holds fewer than 15,000 clones, 80% to 90% seen once. The source material was blood. This chain links TRBV28 with TRBJ2-3; 8 nucleotides align to TRBD2. The TCR comes from a boy aged 5 to 17 with moderate ulcerative colitis. The CDR3 reads CASSLARAGVREDTQYF. The DNA of the CDR3 is TGTGCCAGCAGTTTGGCGCGAGCGGGAGTGAGGGAAGATACGCAGTATTTT.